A single sample is the source of the 10 T cell receptor beta chains below, sequenced in a study of PD-L1 blockade in urothelial cancer. The data were produced by immunoSEQ multiplex PCR, yet TCRdb's version contains in-frame clones alone and is incomplete. The sample gives fewer than 75,000 clones, 90% of which show up once; more than 3.5% is in the top ten. Regarding time point: pretreatment peripheral blood. The sequencing used PBMCs, collected around atezolizumab (anti-PD-L1) treatment. These receptors came from a man between 65 and 85 years old with urothelial cancer.

This chain links TRBV30 with TRBJ1-1, with a tentative D call TRBD1 (5 bases). CDR3 length: 13 amino acids. V was trimmed by 0 bases and J by 7 bases, leaving 12 bases between them. Germline-derived CDR1 and CDR2 are GTSNPN and SVGIG (reference sequence). The CDR3, as DNA: TGTGCCTGGAGTGTAGGGCACGGGGGTGAAGCTTTCTTT. Translation gives CAWSVGHGGEAFF.

The chain is built from TRBV2 and TRBJ1-1; the D is unclear. Germline V gene lookup returns CDR1 SNHLY and CDR2 FYNNEI. The CDR3 spans 13 residues. The ends were cut back, 8 bases at V and 7 bases at J, with 17 bases in the middle. The DNA of the CDR3 is TGTGCCAGCTTGGCAATTGAGGAGGGTGAAGCTTTCTTT. Translation gives CASLAIEEGEAFF. Filled out from reference TRBV2 and TRBJ1-1, the complete variable domain reads EPEVTQTPSHQVTQMGQEVILRCVPISNHLYFYWYRQILGQKVEFLVSFYNNEISEKSEIFDDQFSVERPDGSNFTLKIRSTKLEDSAMYFCASLAIEEGEAFFGQGTRLTVV.

CDR3 sequence: CASSPTTSGHNEQFF. CDR3 nucleotides: TGTGCCAGCTCACCAACCACTAGCGGTCACAATGAGCAGTTCTTC. This chain links TRBV18 with TRBJ2-1, with TRBD2 matching over 8 bases. Germline V gives CDR1 KGHSH, CDR2 LQKENI. Trimming at V came to 2 bases and at J to 5 bases, leaving 5 bases not matched to a gene. The CDR3 is 15 amino acids.

The chain links TRBV5-1 to TRBJ2-1; 8 nucleotides line up with TRBD2. Trimming cost V 4 bases and J 8 bases; bases outside gene matches: 14. CDR1 and CDR2 (germline): SGHRS, YFSETQ. This CDR3 region has 16 residues. The CDR3 nucleotides read TGCGCCAGCAGCCTGATGGGCCTAGCGGGTTTTTATGAGCAGTTCTTC. Translation gives CASSLMGLAGFYEQFF.

This clone was detected only a few times. The rearrangement links TRBV5-4 to TRBJ2-7, with 10 bases that match TRBD2. Germline trimming cut 4 bases from V and 0 bases from J; bases unmatched to any gene: 7. Germline assignment: CDR1 SGHNT and CDR2 YYREEE (reference sequence). The CDR3 totals 16 residues. The CDR3 is CASSDGTSVNSYEQYF. The DNA of the CDR3 is TGTGCCAGCAGCGACGGGACTAGCGTCAACTCCTACGAGCAGTACTTC.

The chain joins TRBV7-9 to TRBJ2-7; 12 bases line up with TRBD1. The J segment lost 5 bases and the V segment lost 4 bases, leaving 9 bases of the junction unmatched. Germline V CDR1 and CDR2: SEHNR, FQNEAQ (reference sequence). The CDR3 covers 16 residues. The CDR3 nucleotides read TGTGCCAGCAGCTCGCGCCCCGGGACAGGGGGCGACGAGCAGTACTTC. It yields the protein CASSSRPGTGGDEQYF.

The CDR3 loop reads CASSLWGVSGQPQHF. CDR3 nucleotide sequence: TGTGCCAGCAGTTTATGGGGTGTCAGCGGTCAGCCCCAGCATTTT. The chain combines TRBV28 with TRBJ1-5; unclear D gene. V was shortened by 0 bases and J by 6 bases, with 12 bases between the two germline ends. From germline, CDR1 is MDHEN and CDR2 SYDVKM. CDR3 length: 15 residues.

CDR3 sequence reads: CASSQSDNQFEKLFF. The CDR3 bases are TGTGCCAGCAGCCAGTCTGACAACCAGTTTGAAAAACTGTTTTTT. This chain uses TRBV9 with TRBJ1-4; D is ambiguous. Trimming took off 4 bases at V and 7 bases at J, with 17 bases between the two ends. This CDR3 is 15 amino acids long. The germline CDR1 and CDR2 sequences are SGDLS and YYNGEE.

This clone was seen a few times. V gene TRBV4-2 combines with J gene TRBJ2-7, with 12 bases lining up with TRBD2. The CDR3 totals 15 residues. J was trimmed by 2 bases and V by 1 base; bases with no gene match: 0. CDR1 and CDR2 (germline): LGHNA, YNFKEQ. The CDR3 bases are TGTGCCAGCAGCCAAGGACTAGCGGGAGCCTACGAGCAGTACTTC. Protein sequence: CASSQGLAGAYEQYF.

The V and J genes are TRBV12-2 and TRBJ1-5; the table gives TRBD1 as D, unverified against the DNA. TRBV12-2 is a pseudogene locus. The CDR3 totals 18 residues. For the CDR3, the DNA is TGTGCAAGTCGCTCCTCCAGACCCGGGACACTTAGCAATCAGCCCCAGCATTTT. The encoded protein is CASRSSRPGTLSNQPQHF.